This T cell receptor (beta chain) comes out of a study of T cells in women clearing cervical HPV infection. Study-level background: Controls' single incident HPV16 infection cleared within 12 months without precancer. General observations from the study: Each sample's T-cell count was unknown, possibly confounding richness. Richness plus V gene abundances separated cases from controls with AUC around 0.79.

Notes on this clone: What it binds is unknown. With the read ending 3 residues before the CDR3 end, the germline J gene is used to fill in that end.

Germline V gives CDR1 SNHLY, CDR2 FYNNEI. This CDR3 is built from 14 residues. Average input was approximately 1.3 ug genomic DNA for immunoSEQ TCR beta CDR3 amplification. The protocol was immunoSEQ multiplex PCR, while the TCRdb copy is restricted to in-frame clones and leaves out a portion. The sample has 20,000 to 30,000 clones, and its top ten clones hold more than 9.5%. This chain uses TRBV2 with TRBJ1-4; D may be TRBD1 (5 bases). The sequencing input was blood buffy coat. This TCR came from a woman between 18 and 69 years old with a cervical HPV16 infection that either progressed to CIN3+ or cleared (not recorded which). Partial CDR3 DNA: TGTGCCAGCACCCCCAGCTCTGGGGCCAACGTA. Translation gives CASTPSSGANV. In full, the CDR3 reads CASTPSSGANVLFF.